This T cell receptor beta chain was retrieved from a study of blood T cell repertoires in COVID-19. Original methodology: By means of reference gene primer amplification, nucleated cell counts were estimated. Produced via immunoSEQ multiplex PCR; TCRdb's table is partial and in-frame only. The V and J calls and clone size are taken from that table; D and trimming were inferred from the DNA. Of some 70,000 clones listed, around 86% are singletons. The sequencing sample was made of peripheral blood. The receptor was isolated from a man aged 80 or over with acute or convalescent COVID-19.

This CDR3 reads CASSFRLEGNSPLHF. The CDR3 DNA reads as TGTGCCAGCAGCTTCCGACTGGAGGGAAATTCACCCCTCCACTTT. The rearrangement links TRBV7-2 to TRBJ1-6; no firm D call. Trimming took 3 bases from V and 7 from J, leaving 13 bases between them. The V gene's germline CDR1 is SGHTA and CDR2 FQGNSA. The CDR3 extends over 15 amino acids.